The clone carrying this TCR beta chain was counted only a few times. This entry comes from a study of control samples from healthy donors and cancer patients. Trimming left V 2 bases short and J 0 bases short, with 5 bases between. CDR3 length equals 13 residues. Germline CDR1 is SGHNT and CDR2 is YYREEE (reference sequence). Measured with immunoSEQ multiplex PCR; TCRdb has only the in-frame clones, and not every one. The data hold more than 65,000 clones, with about 83% observed a single time. The TCR was taken from a man aged 60 to 75 in good health. This chain joins TRBV5-4 and TRBJ2-5; a weak D match, TRBD1 (5 bases). Sequenced: blood. The CDR3 here is CASSLQDQETQYF. DNA of the CDR3: TGTGCCAGCAGCTTACAGGACCAAGAGACCCAGTACTTC. Drawing the rest from reference TRBV5-4 and TRBJ2-5, the complete variable domain is ETGVTQSPTHLIKTRGQQVTLRCSSQSGHNTVSWYQQALGQGPQFIFQYYREEENGRGNFPPRFSGLQFPNYSSELNVNALELDDSALYLCASSLQDQETQYFGPGTRLLVL.